This T cell receptor (beta chain) was recovered during a study of T cell responses to AZD1222 COVID-19 vaccine. This table comes from immunoSEQ multiplex PCR, and its TCRdb copy is limited to in-frame clones, with some not included. The data hold around 150,000 clones, with around 90% observed a single time. Germline assignment: CDR1 SNHLY and CDR2 FYNNEI. The CDR3 length is 15 residues. V lost 8 bases and J 0 bases, leaving 14 bases between the germline ends. This clone appeared a single time. Its matching antigen is unknown. Study findings and constraints: White British people made up most donors, females outnumbered males, and clonal diversity was possibly underestimated. A reported finding is that nearly half of spike-specific TCRs target unmutated variant regions. The study sampled repertoires only after the peak T cell response. Vaccine-related CD4 TCRs covered spike, predominating at 160-218 and 743-854.

The chain has TRBV2 and TRBJ1-5; TRBD1 is a possible D gene (6 bases). The receptor was isolated from an adult in good health. The sample here was peripheral blood, taken on day 0 of MenACWY control vaccination. The CDR3 DNA is TGTGCCAGCCTAGGGGGGCGATATAGCAATCAGCCCCAGCATTTT. As protein: CASLGGRYSNQPQHF.